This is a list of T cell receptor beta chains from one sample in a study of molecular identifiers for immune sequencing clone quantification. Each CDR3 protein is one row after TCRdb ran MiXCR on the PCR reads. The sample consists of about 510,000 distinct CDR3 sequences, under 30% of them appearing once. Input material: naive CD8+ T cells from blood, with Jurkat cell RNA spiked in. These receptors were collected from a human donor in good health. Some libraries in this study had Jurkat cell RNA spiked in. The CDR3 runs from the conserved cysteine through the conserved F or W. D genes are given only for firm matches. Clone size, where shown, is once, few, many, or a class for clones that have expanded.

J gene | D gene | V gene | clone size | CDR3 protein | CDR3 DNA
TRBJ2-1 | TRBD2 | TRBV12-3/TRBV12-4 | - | CASSFRGGAWNEQFF | TGTGCCAGCAGTTTTCGCGGGGGGGCCTGGAATGAGCAGTTCTTC
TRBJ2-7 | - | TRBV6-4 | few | CATHGDTSYEQYF | TGTGCCACCCATGGGGACACCTCCTACGAGCAGTACTTC
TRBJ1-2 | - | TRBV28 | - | CASSEQGFQDYGYTF | TGTGCCAGCAGTGAACAGGGTTTCCAAGACTATGGCTACACCTTC
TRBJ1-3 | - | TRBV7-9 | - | CASSPIRGLAGNTIYF | TGTGCCAGCAGCCCCATCAGGGGACTAGCTGGAAACACCATATATTTT
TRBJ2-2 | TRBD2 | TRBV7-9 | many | CASSHTGGFSSGRSTGELFF | TGTGCCAGCAGCCACACAGGGGGATTCTCTAGCGGGAGAAGCACCGGGGAGCTGTTTTTT
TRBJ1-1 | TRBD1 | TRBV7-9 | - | CASSHGTGLNTEAFF | TGTGCCAGCAGCCATGGGACAGGACTGAACACTGAAGCTTTCTTT
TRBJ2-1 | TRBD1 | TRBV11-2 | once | CASSSTPYRGSSYNEQFF | TGTGCCAGCAGCTCCACCCCCTACAGGGGAAGCTCCTACAATGAGCAGTTCTTC
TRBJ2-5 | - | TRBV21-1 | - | CASSKGYVWLLYQETQYF | TGTGCCAGCAGCAAAGGCTACGTTTGGCTGCTGTACCAAGAGACCCAGTACTTC
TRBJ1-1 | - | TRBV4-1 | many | CASSQQGDTEAFF | TGCGCCAGCAGCCAACAGGGTGACACTGAAGCTTTCTTT
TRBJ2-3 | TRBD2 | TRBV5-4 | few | CASRLAGGPPDTQYF | TGTGCCAGCAGACTAGCGGGGGGGCCCCCAGATACGCAGTATTTT
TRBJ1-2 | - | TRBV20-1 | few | CSARAAGQDNYLSYGYTF | TGCAGTGCTAGAGCCGCCGGACAAGACAATTATCTGAGCTATGGCTACACCTTC
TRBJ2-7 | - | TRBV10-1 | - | CASSDLDRPYEQYF | TGCGCCAGCAGTGATTTAGACAGGCCGTACGAGCAGTACTTC
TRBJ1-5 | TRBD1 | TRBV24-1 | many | CATSDRTGKLAGYSNQPQHF | TGTGCCACCAGTGACAGGACAGGGAAGTTGGCAGGTTATAGCAATCAGCCCCAGCATTTT
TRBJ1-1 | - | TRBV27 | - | CASCLLAGSDEAFF | TGTGCCAGCTGTTTATTGGCAGGGTCGGATGAAGCTTTCTTT
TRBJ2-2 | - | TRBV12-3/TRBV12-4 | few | CASSYFPANTGELFF | TGTGCCAGCAGTTATTTCCCCGCGAACACCGGGGAGCTGTTTTTT
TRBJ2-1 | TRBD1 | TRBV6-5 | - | CASSEQGDGEQFF | TGTGCCAGCAGCGAACAGGGGGATGGTGAGCAGTTCTTC
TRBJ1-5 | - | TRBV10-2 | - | CASGTGGYSNQPQHF | TGCGCCAGCGGGACGGGCGGGTATAGCAATCAGCCCCAGCATTTT
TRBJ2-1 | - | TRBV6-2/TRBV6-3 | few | CASSFPTTYNEQFF | TGTGCCAGCAGCTTCCCGACCACCTACAATGAGCAGTTCTTC
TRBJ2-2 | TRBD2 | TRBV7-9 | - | CASSFVLAGPVNTGELFF | TGTGCCAGCAGCTTTGTTCTAGCGGGGCCCGTGAACACCGGGGAGCTGTTTTTT
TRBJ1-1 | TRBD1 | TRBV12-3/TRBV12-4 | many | CASRWTGGYTEAFF | TGTGCCAGCAGGTGGACAGGAGGGTACACTGAAGCTTTCTTT
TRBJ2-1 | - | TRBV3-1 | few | CASSQDWGYNEQFF | TGTGCCAGCAGCCAAGATTGGGGTTACAATGAGCAGTTCTTC
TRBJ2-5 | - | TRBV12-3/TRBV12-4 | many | CASSWGAVGGETQYF | TGTGCCAGCAGCTGGGGAGCGGTTGGAGGAGAGACCCAGTACTTC
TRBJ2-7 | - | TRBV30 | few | CAWSDSYEQYF | TGTGCCTGGTCTGACAGCTACGAGCAGTACTTC
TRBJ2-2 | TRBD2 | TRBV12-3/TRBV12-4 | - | CASSLASGDTGELFF | TGTGCCAGCAGTTTAGCTAGCGGGGACACCGGGGAGCTGTTTTTT
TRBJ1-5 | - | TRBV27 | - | CASSLTGTGGTQPQHF | TGTGCCAGCAGTTTAACCGGGACGGGGGGGACTCAGCCCCAGCATTTT
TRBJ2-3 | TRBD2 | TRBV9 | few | CASSVSPSGGDLTDTQYF | TGTGCCAGCAGCGTTAGCCCGTCCGGGGGGGATCTCACAGATACGCAGTATTTT
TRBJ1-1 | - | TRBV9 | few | CASSVGRGGWTEAFF | TGTGCCAGCAGCGTGGGGAGGGGGGGATGGACTGAAGCTTTCTTT